These 11 T cell receptor beta chains were sequenced from one sample in a study of early T cells in non-severe SARS-CoV-2 infection. TCRdb reanalysed the 5' RACE reads using MiXCR and keeps one entry per CDR3 protein. The sample records about 66,000 distinct CDR3 sequences, 9.1% being singletons. Specimen: whole blood. Source of these receptors: an adult who was a healthcare worker with PCR-confirmed SARS-CoV-2 infection or an uninfected control (not recorded which).

The V call is TRBV7-6, the J call TRBJ2-3; 8 positions match TRBD2. This CDR3 comprises 16 residues. The J segment lost 0 bases and the V segment lost 2 bases, leaving 4 bases of the junction unmatched. Germline loops: CDR1 SGHVS, CDR2 FNYEAQ. DNA of the CDR3: TGTGCCAGCAGCTTAAGGGCGGGAGGAAGCACAGATACGCAGTATTTT. Its translation is CASSLRAGGSTDTQYF.

This clonotype showed up just a few times. The rearrangement links TRBV5-1 to TRBJ2-2; maybe TRBD2 (6 bases). This CDR3 is built from 18 residues. Germline CDR1 SGHRS, CDR2 YFSETQ. V lost 4 bases and J 3 bases, leaving 22 bases between the germline ends. CDR3 region: CASSPTVQGGTYTGELFF. The CDR3 coding sequence is TGCGCCAGCAGCCCAACCGTCCAGGGCGGGACTTACACCGGGGAGCTGTTTTTT.

This clonotype has ten or more counts. The chain employs TRBV27 and TRBJ2-7; TRBD1 agrees at 7 bases. This CDR3 region has 12 residues. V trimming: 8 bases; J trimming: 5 bases; junction bases outside the gene matches: 6. The germline gives CDR1 MNHEY, CDR2 SMNVEV (reference sequence). CDR3 region: CASLTGLHEQYF. CDR3 DNA: TGTGCCAGCTTGACAGGGCTCCACGAGCAGTACTTC.

This clonotype has just a few counts. This chain connects TRBV6-2 or TRBV6-3 to TRBJ2-5; no clear D. The CDR3 is 12 amino acids. Germline V lookup: CDR1 MNHEY, CDR2 SVGEGT. The V gene lost 6 bases and the J gene lost 13 bases, with 18 bases spanning the gap. The CDR3 protein is CASRDLGPTSYF. The CDR3 DNA is TGTGCCAGCAGAGACCTTGGACCGACTTCGTACTTC.

The chain carries TRBV7-2 and TRBJ2-5; D may be TRBD1 (5 bases). This CDR3 contains 14 residues. Germline loops: CDR1 SGHTA, CDR2 FQGNSA. Trimming pared 2 bases from V and 7 bases from J, leaving 14 bases between. The CDR3 is CASSLLLDTGTQYF. The CDR3 DNA reads as TGTGCCAGCAGCTTACTTTTGGACACCGGGACCCAGTACTTC.

This chain links TRBV7-2 with TRBJ1-4; possible D gene TRBD1, 6 bases. Germline V CDR1 and CDR2: SGHTA, FQGNSA. The CDR3 covers 15 residues. Between the trimmed V and J ends, which lost 2 bases and 6 bases, there was a span of 13 bases. CDR3 in amino acids: CASSLPTGLHEKLFF. The CDR3 DNA is TGTGCCAGCAGCTTACCTACAGGGTTGCATGAAAAACTGTTTTTT.

This clonotype was observed a few times. The J gene is TRBJ2-7, the V gene TRBV13; D is perhaps TRBD2 (5 bases). CDR3 length: 18 amino acids. The V gene's germline CDR1 is PRHDT and CDR2 FYEKMQ (reference sequence). Trimming pared 1 base from V and 2 bases from J, leaving 21 bases between. The CDR3 loop reads CASSLEGLRMGATYEQYF. Here the CDR3 DNA reads TGTGCCAGCAGCTTAGAAGGGCTAAGAATGGGAGCGACCTACGAGCAGTACTTC.

This clonotype was picked up a small number of times. The chain combines TRBV27 with TRBJ2-5, with D tentatively TRBD2 (7 bases). Germline CDR1 is MNHEY and CDR2 is SMNVEV (reference sequence). The length of the CDR3 is 16 residues. Trimming left V 3 bases short and J 7 bases short, with 21 bases between. The CDR3 loop reads CASSFGRGGVQATQYF. In DNA form, the CDR3 reads TGTGCCAGCAGTTTCGGCAGGGGAGGGGTCCAGGCGACCCAGTACTTC.

There are many counts of this clonotype. This sequence joins TRBV15 and TRBJ2-7; 9 nucleotides line up with TRBD2. The CDR3 loop spans 17 amino acids. The germline CDR1 and CDR2 sequences are LNHNV and YYDKDF (reference sequence). Losses at the gene ends were 1 base for V and 2 bases for J; bases not matched to a gene: 9. The CDR3 protein is CATSRGPAGGFAYEQYF. CDR3 DNA: TGTGCCACCAGCAGAGGTCCAGCGGGAGGATTCGCCTACGAGCAGTACTTC.

The chain has TRBV13 and TRBJ2-5, with 8 bases identical to TRBD1. The junction had 6 bases not matched to a gene; V was cut back by 6 bases and J by 3 bases. The CDR3 is made up of 14 amino acids. Germline-derived CDR1 and CDR2 are PRHDT and FYEKMQ (reference sequence). The CDR3 coding sequence is TGTGCCAGCAGACCCCTGGACAGGGAAGAGACCCAGTACTTC. Translation: CASRPLDREETQYF.

The table lists this clonotype with many counts. The rearrangement uses TRBV7-9 and TRBJ2-3; TRBD2 agrees at 9 bases. The CDR3 sequence is 15 residues long. The V gene end was trimmed by 1 base and the J gene end by 5 bases; junction bases not matched to a gene: 4. Germline V gene data show CDR1 as SEHNR and CDR2 as FQNEAQ (reference sequence). The chain's CDR3 is CASSLGASGEDTQYF. Here the CDR3 DNA reads TGTGCCAGCAGCTTAGGGGCTAGCGGGGAAGATACGCAGTATTTT.